The rows below give T cell receptor beta chains drawn from one sample of a study of identical twins. From the 5' RACE reads, TCRdb called clonotypes with MiXCR, one entry per CDR3 protein. The repertoire includes 300,000 to 400,000 distinct CDR3 sequences, approximately 9.1% of them detected once, and roughly 8.7% sits in the top ten. Sequenced sample: naive T cells sorted from blood. The source is a woman in her forties or fifties in good health. Both conserved end residues are part of each CDR3. The D gene is left open where the match is weak. Size is omitted from some rows. Given values are once, few, many or a class for expanded clones.

v_gene,d_gene,abundance,j_gene,CDR3nt,CDR3aa
TRBV6-5,.,.,TRBJ2-1,TGTGCCAGCAGTCCTAGTTTTGGGTTCAGCTCCTACAATGAGCAGTTCTTC,CASSPSFGFSSYNEQFF
TRBV2,.,many,TRBJ2-5,TGTGCCTCGCGAACCAAGAGTACCCCGTACCAAGAGACCCAGTACTTC,CASRTKSTPYQETQYF
TRBV3-1,.,.,TRBJ2-5,TGTGCCAGCAGCCAAGAAGTAGCTGTGGAGACCCAGTACTTC,CASSQEVAVETQYF
TRBV20-1,TRBD2,many,TRBJ2-1,TGCAGTGCTAGAGATTACGGACTAGACTACAATGAGCAGTTCTTC,CSARDYGLDYNEQFF
TRBV28,TRBD1,few,TRBJ1-4,TGTGCCAGCAGTAAAACAGGGGGCCATGAAAAACTGTTTTTT,CASSKTGGHEKLFF
TRBV12-5,.,many,TRBJ1-1,TGTGCTAGTGGTTTGGTCCCACTCAGGGCTTCGGAAGCTTTCTTT,CASGLVPLRASEAFF
TRBV3-1,.,many,TRBJ2-5,TGTGCCAGCAGCCACGAGACCCAGTACTTC,CASSHETQYF
TRBV12-3/TRBV12-4,.,few,TRBJ2-4,TGTGCCAGCAGTTTAAAAACAGGCCCTCTAGCCAAAAACATTCAGTACTTC,CASSLKTGPLAKNIQYF
TRBV18,.,many,TRBJ2-1,TGTGCCAGCTCGGAGGGGACAAATCCTGAGCAGTTCTTC,CASSEGTNPEQFF
TRBV9,TRBD1,many,TRBJ1-1,TGTGCCAGCAGCAGACTTCCCGGGACAGGGAACACTGAAGCTTTCTTT,CASSRLPGTGNTEAFF
TRBV5-1,.,many,TRBJ1-2,TGCGCCAGCAGCTTGGCCGCGGGGTCTGGCTACACCTTC,CASSLAAGSGYTF
TRBV28,TRBD1,few,TRBJ2-1,TGTGCCAGCACCCTGTCTGGGACAGGGGGCGCGGAGGGGTTCTTC,CASTLSGTGGAEGFF
TRBV30,.,many,TRBJ1-3,TGTGCCTGGAGTGGGACCCGGGGGTCTTCGGGAAACACCATATATTTT,CAWSGTRGSSGNTIYF
TRBV5-1,TRBD2,few,TRBJ2-3,TGCGCCAGCAGCTTGTTAGCGGGAGAGGCAGATACGCAGTATTTT,CASSLLAGEADTQYF
TRBV7-3,TRBD2,.,TRBJ2-1,TGTGCCAGCAGCTACGGGACTAGCGGGATTGTGAGCAATGAGCAGTTCTTC,CASSYGTSGIVSNEQFF
TRBV30,TRBD1,.,TRBJ2-7,TGTGCCTGGAGTGTAGCCCTCACAGGGGGCCTTGCCTACGAGCAGTACTTC,CAWSVALTGGLAYEQYF
TRBV11-3,.,many,TRBJ1-1,TGTGCCAGCAGCAAGGGACGGATGAACACTGAAGCTTTCTTT,CASSKGRMNTEAFF
TRBV24-1,.,.,TRBJ1-1,TGTGCCACCAGTGACTCCTCGCAGGGTCTCGCTGAAGCTTTCTTT,CATSDSSQGLAEAFF
TRBV21-1,.,.,TRBJ2-3,TGTGCCAGCAGCAAGGGGGGGACAGGGAAGAGGTTCACAGATACGCAGTATTTT,CASSKGGTGKRFTDTQYF
TRBV5-1,.,many,TRBJ2-2,TGCGCCAGCAGCTTGGATACGAACACCGGGGAGCTGTTTTTT,CASSLDTNTGELFF
TRBV12-3/TRBV12-4,.,few,TRBJ2-1,TGTGCCAGCTCCACCCTTGGCGGACGGTCCTACAATGAGCAGTTCTTC,CASSTLGGRSYNEQFF
TRBV3-1,.,.,TRBJ2-1,TGTGCCAGCAGCCAAGATTCGGTATGGGGGAGTTTCCAGTTCTTC,CASSQDSVWGSFQFF
TRBV10-3,TRBD2,.,TRBJ2-7,TGTGCCATCAGTGAGTCGGCGACTAGCGGGATATACGAGCAGTACTTC,CAISESATSGIYEQYF
TRBV6-5,.,few,TRBJ1-1,TGTGCCAGCAGTTACTCGAGCCCAGGGCCCGGTAACACTGAAGCTTTCTTT,CASSYSSPGPGNTEAFF
TRBV20-1,TRBD2,many,TRBJ2-1,TGCAGTGCTAGTGACCAGCGGGAGGGGAATGAGCAGTTCTTC,CSASDQREGNEQFF
TRBV9,.,many,TRBJ2-3,TGTGCCAGCAGCGTAGGAGGGCGGGACGGCACAGATACGCAGTATTTT,CASSVGGRDGTDTQYF
TRBV12-3/TRBV12-4,.,.,TRBJ2-3,TGTGCCAGCTGTACTAGCACAGATACGCAGTATTTT,CASCTSTDTQYF
TRBV5-1,.,many,TRBJ2-1,TGCGCCAGCAGCTTAGCTACTAACAATGAGCAGTTCTTC,CASSLATNNEQFF
TRBV5-1,TRBD2,few,TRBJ2-1,TGCGCCAGCAGCTACTCTCTAGCGGGAGGGCCGGTTGAGCAGTTCTTC,CASSYSLAGGPVEQFF
TRBV12-5,.,.,TRBJ2-5,TGTGCTAGTGGTTTGGTCATCGGCGGCAACCAAGAGACCCAGTACTTC,CASGLVIGGNQETQYF
TRBV20-1,TRBD2,.,TRBJ2-7,TGCAGTGCTAGAGTTAGGCCGGGACTAGCGTTTCGCGAGCAGTACTTC,CSARVRPGLAFREQYF
TRBV6-6,.,many,TRBJ2-2,TGTGCCAGCAGTTACTCTGTCGGGGAGCTGTTTTTT,CASSYSVGELFF
TRBV28,.,once,TRBJ2-2,TGTGCCAGCAAGTGGACGATCACCGGGGAGCTGTTTTTT,CASKWTITGELFF
TRBV7-9,.,few,TRBJ2-1,TGTGCCAGCATCATGGTAGAGGTCGCGGGGAATGAGCAGTTCTTC,CASIMVEVAGNEQFF
TRBV20-1,.,many,TRBJ1-1,TGCAGTGCTAGAGCCCCGGCGGTCACTGAAGCTTTCTTT,CSARAPAVTEAFF